The 4 T cell receptor beta chains in this list originate from one sample, sequenced in a study of CD8 T cells in ankylosing spondylitis. TCRdb ran MiXCR on the 5' RACE reads and lists one entry per CDR3 protein. The repertoire consists of under 150,000 distinct CDR3 sequences, with roughly 15% occurring once and the leading ten covering 3%. Sequencing was carried out using blood, either unsorted or a sorted T cell fraction (not recorded which). The receptors originated from a female donor with ankylosing spondylitis or in good health (not recorded which).

This clonotype has at least ten counts. V and J are TRBV5-1 and TRBJ1-2; no clear D gene. V lost 4 bases and J lost 1, with 11 bases in between. This CDR3 contains 14 residues. CDR1 SGHRS and CDR2 YFSETQ come from the germline V gene. CDR3 protein: CASSDLSNNYGYTF. The CDR3 region has the DNA TGCGCCAGCAGCGATCTATCAAATAACTATGGCTACACCTTC.

In this sample, this clonotype turned up many times. The CDR3 loop reads CASSHGGGSSYNEQFF. As DNA, the CDR3 is TGTGCCAGCAGCCATGGAGGGGGGAGCTCCTACAATGAGCAGTTCTTC. The chain is built from TRBV5-6 and TRBJ2-1; D may match TRBD1 or TRBD2 (6 bases each). The CDR3 sequence is 16 residues long. Trimming took off 4 bases at V and 0 bases at J, with 14 bases between the two ends. The germline CDR1 and CDR2 sequences are SGHDT and YYEEEE.

The table lists this clonotype with a few counts. V is TRBV7-9 and J is TRBJ2-7, with D possibly TRBD1 on 5 matching bases. The CDR3 consists of 12 residues. With 5 bases removed from V and 5 bases from J, the gap between germline ends came to 10 bases. Germline assignment: CDR1 SEHNR and CDR2 FQNEAQ (reference sequence). In nucleotides, the CDR3 is TGTGCCAGCAGCCCAGGGATTCACGAGCAGTACTTC. Residues: CASSPGIHEQYF.

This clonotype has only a few counts. The CDR3 spells CASSQGQNSPLHF. CDR3 DNA: TGTGCCAGCAGCCAGGGACAGAATTCACCCCTCCACTTT. The chain recombines TRBV12-3 or TRBV12-4 with TRBJ1-6; the match to TRBD1 covers 7 bases. The CDR3 covers 13 residues. The V segment lost 6 bases and the J segment 7 bases; nucleotides outside the gene matches: 3.